The present TCR beta chain was sequenced within a study of blood T cell repertoires in COVID-19. At the level of the study: PBMCs, B-cell-depleted T cells, or T cells were the source of the cDNA or gDNA that made up the material.

This clone has just a few counts. Generated by immunoSEQ multiplex PCR, the TCRdb table keeps only in-frame clones and is missing some. The sample includes some 49,000 clones, 90% seen only once; the top ten take roughly 20%. CDR1 is LGHNA and CDR2 is YNFKEQ in the germline V gene. The CDR3 is made up of 15 amino acids. V trimming: 4 bases; J trimming: 6 bases; junction bases outside the gene matches: 6. Material for sequencing was peripheral blood. The sequence derives from a man aged 65 to 79 with active COVID-19. The chain has TRBV4-2 and TRBJ1-6, with TRBD1 matching 7 bases. The CDR3 bases are TGTGCCAGCAGCCTGTCGGGACAGCTTAATTCACCCCTCCACTTT. Translated, it gives CASSLSGQLNSPLHF.